This T cell receptor beta chain originates from a study of T-cell reconstitution after alpha-beta-depleted transplantation in children. Unique molecular identifiers were used to barcode this TCRbeta library. MiXCR, run by TCRdb on the PCR reads, gives a single entry per CDR3 protein. Of 600,000 to 700,000 distinct CDR3 sequences in the sample, about 15% are singletons; the top ten hold 0.9% to 1.2%. This clonotype was counted ten times or more. The CDR3 totals 15 residues. J gave up 6 bases and V 2 bases, and 7 bases lay outside the gene matches. CDR1 SGHTS and CDR2 YDEGEE come from the germline V gene.

The starting material was PBMCs from the stem cell graft donor, obtained from the stem cell graft. The clonotype comes from a human donor who donated a stem cell graft to a child with acute myeloid leukemia. The rearrangement joins TRBV5-8 to TRBJ1-5; 8 bases are a match to TRBD1. CDR3 region: CASSFPQGAGQPQHF. The CDR3 DNA follows: TGTGCCAGCAGCTTTCCCCAGGGGGCAGGTCAGCCCCAGCATTTT. Full variable domain (outside the CDR3, taken from reference TRBV5-8 and TRBJ1-5): EAGVTQSPTHLIKTRGQQATLRCSPISGHTSVYWYQQALGLGLQFLLWYDEGEERNRGNFPPRFSGRQFPNYSSELNVNALELEDSALYLCASSFPQGAGQPQHFGDGTRLSIL.